This T cell receptor beta chain was sequenced during a study of blood T cell repertoires in COVID-19. The CDR3 is made up of 12 amino acids. CDR1 and CDR2 from the germline V gene are SQVTM and ANQGSEA. Between the trimmed V and J ends, which lost 7 bases and 7 bases, there was a span of 14 bases. Source study methods: Estimated nucleated cell counts came from reference gene primer amplification. Some clones are missing from TCRdb's copy, which holds only in-frame ones; the method was immunoSEQ multiplex PCR. The DNA gave D and trimming, while V, J and clone size come from that table. The sample lists approximately 76,000 clones, roughly 89% seen once, with 6.5% to 9.5% in the top ten.

Sequencing was done on a sample of peripheral blood. The chain uses TRBV29-1 and TRBJ2-1, with TRBD2 as a possible D gene (6 bases). This TCR derives from a man under 40 with acute or convalescent COVID-19. In DNA form, the CDR3 reads TGCAGCGACCGGGAGAACTCGAATGAGCAGTTCTTC. Translating gives CSDRENSNEQFF.